This T cell receptor (beta chain) was retrieved from a study of a mutant IDH1 vaccine in newly diagnosed glioma. Study context: Commencement of vaccination occurred 4-6 weeks following radiotherapy alone, or concurrently with temozolomide cycles. Most had both radiotherapy and temozolomide beforehand; others had only one.

A word on this clone: Its antigen is not identified.

Only in-frame clones appear in the TCRdb table, and some are missing; sequencing was by immunoSEQ multiplex PCR. The sample shows about 38,000 clones, 75% to 85% of them seen only once. CDR1 is MNHNY, CDR2 SVGAGI, per germline (reference sequence). This CDR3 region has 14 residues. Deletions cut 8 bases from V and 9 bases from J, with 21 bases between. The time point was: week 5, during vaccination. Mutant IDH1 20-mer peptide, at 300 ug, made up each vaccine dose, with topical imiquimod. Source: PBMCs, taken from a glioma patient whose treatment included an IDH1 peptide vaccine. This chain joins TRBV6-6 and TRBJ2-3; D is perhaps TRBD1 (6 bases). The TCR originated in a man between 50 and 59 years old with glioma. The CDR3 sequence: CASSRRDTQDTQYF. For the CDR3, the DNA is TGTGCCAGCTCCCGCCGGGACACCCAAGACACGCAGTATTTT.